These 17 T cell receptor beta chains were all obtained from the same sample, sequenced in a study of vaccination and CD4 T cells after COVID-19. Their recognized antigens are unknown. Sample treatment: roughly 11-day PBMC culture with coronavirus spike peptide pools or control peptides (ViraFEST assay). The Oncomine TCR Beta short-read assay generated sequence data from the DNA of cultured CD4+ T cells. TCRdb processed the PCR reads anew with MiXCR; each CDR3 protein has one entry. The sample shows 15,000 to 20,000 distinct CDR3 sequences, around 70% of them seen only once. Sequences were obtained from CD4+ T cells from blood, cultured in vitro. Every receptor here comes from a human donor who had recovered from COVID-19.

Of note for this clonotype: A read error may account for a junction end that differs from germline. This chain uses TRBV20-1 with TRBJ1-6; D not certain. Germline CDR1 is DFQATT and CDR2 is SNEGSKA (reference sequence). This CDR3 comprises 13 residues. CDR3 amino acids: CSARQESRSTLHF. The CDR3 DNA reads as TGCAGTGCTAGACAGGAGAGCCGTTCAACCCTCCACTTT.

V and J are TRBV12-3 or TRBV12-4 and TRBJ1-1, with 9 bases fitting TRBD1. The CDR3 is 15 amino acids. Trimming took 5 bases from V and 2 from J; bases not matched to a gene: 6. The CDR3 loop reads CASSPLDRGNTEAFF. In DNA, the CDR3 is TGTGCCAGCAGTCCCCTGGACAGGGGAAACACTGAAGCTTTCTTT.

This sequence joins TRBV12-3 or TRBV12-4 and TRBJ1-5; TRBD1 matches at 8 bases. The CDR3 is 15 residues long. Trimming removed 5 bases from V and 9 bases from J; junction bases left unmatched: 12. The CDR3 protein is CASSPGTGSGLPQHF. The CDR3 nucleotides read TGTGCCAGCAGTCCGGGGACAGGCTCCGGTTTGCCCCAGCATTTT.

The chain joins TRBV20-1 to TRBJ1-5; 8 bases fit TRBD1. Losses at the gene ends were 3 bases for V and 6 bases for J; bases not matched to a gene: 10. Per germline, CDR1 DFQATT and CDR2 SNEGSKA (reference sequence). This CDR3 comprises 15 residues. CDR3 nucleotide sequence: TGCAGTGCTAGCCCCGACAGGGGAATTGGTCAGCCCCAGCATTTT. It encodes CSASPDRGIGQPQHF.

The chain couples TRBV28 to TRBJ2-7, with 13 bases aligning to TRBD2. Trimming cost V 4 bases and J 5 bases; bases outside gene matches: 11. Germline V CDR1 and CDR2: MDHEN, SYDVKM. This CDR3 has 17 amino acids. CDR3 sequence: CASSSVLGLAGLNEQYF. The CDR3 DNA reads TGTGCCAGCAGTTCTGTTTTGGGACTAGCGGGATTAAACGAGCAGTACTTC.

This clonotype appeared once. The CDR3 region is CASSIRENTGELFF. CDR3 bases: TGTGCCAGCAGCATCCGGGAGAACACCGGGGAGCTGTTTTTT. The V and J genes are TRBV7-7 and TRBJ2-2; the D gene is possibly TRBD2 (5 bases). CDR1 is SSHAT and CDR2 is FNYEAQ in the germline V gene (reference sequence). This CDR3 is built from 14 residues. V dropped 5 bases and J dropped 1 base, with 8 bases sitting between them.

The chain's CDR3 is CASSPTGTQNTEAFF. CDR3 in DNA: TGTGCCAGCAGCCCTACCGGGACACAGAACACTGAAGCTTTCTTT. The gene calls are TRBV7-2 and TRBJ1-1; the D gene is possibly TRBD1 (6 bases). V lost 5 bases and J lost 1, with 14 bases in between. Looked up from germline, CDR1 is SGHTA and CDR2 is FQGNSA. The CDR3 is 15 amino acids.

In this sample, this clonotype turned up a few times. The genes are TRBV15 and TRBJ1-6, with a tentative D call TRBD1 (5 bases). CDR3 size: 15 residues. The V gene lost 1 base and the J gene lost 7 bases, with 11 bases spanning the gap. Germline CDR1 LNHNV, CDR2 YYDKDF (reference sequence). The CDR3 reads CATSRGRAKNSPLHF. DNA of the CDR3: TGTGCCACCAGCAGAGGCAGGGCGAAGAATTCACCCCTCCACTTT.

This clonotype came up a few times. This chain links TRBV19 with TRBJ2-5, with a possible D match to TRBD1 (6 bases). Deletions cut 4 bases from V and 1 base from J, with 13 bases between. Per the germline V gene, CDR1 is LNHDA and CDR2 is SQIVND (reference sequence). The CDR3 loop spans 15 amino acids. CDR3: CASSTSRGFQETQYF. CDR3 coding DNA: TGTGCCAGTAGTACCTCTAGGGGGTTCCAAGAGACCCAGTACTTC.

There are a few counts of this clonotype. This chain connects TRBV7-9 to TRBJ2-5, with a possible D match to TRBD1 (5 bases). In germline, CDR1 is SEHNR, CDR2 FQNEAQ (reference sequence). This CDR3 is built from 12 residues. Trimming removed 5 bases at V and 5 bases at J, with 9 bases between. The CDR3 DNA is TGTGCCAGCAGCGAGAACAGGGAGACCCAGTACTTC. Residues: CASSENRETQYF.

This chain uses TRBV12-1 with TRBJ1-2; the tabulated D call, TRBD1, remains unverified against the DNA. TRBV12-1 is listed as a pseudogene. This CDR3 spans 14 amino acids. This CDR3 reads CASSFRDVGRSYTF. For the CDR3, the DNA is TGTGCCAGCAGCTTTCGGGATGTGGGCAGATCCTACACCTTC.

The V and J genes are TRBV15 and TRBJ2-6; D gene ambiguous. Trimming removed 2 bases from V and 2 bases from J, with 13 bases in between. The CDR3 loop spans 17 amino acids. Germline V gives CDR1 LNHNV, CDR2 YYDKDF (reference sequence). The CDR3 DNA sequence: TGTGCCACCAGCAGACCAAGGCAGAAACCTGGGGCCAACGTCCTGACTTTC. Its protein product is CATSRPRQKPGANVLTF.

This rearrangement joins TRBV10-3 to TRBJ1-5, with D tentatively TRBD1 (6 bases). The germline V gene has CDR1 ENHRY and CDR2 SYGVKD. V lost 3 bases and J 2 bases, leaving 11 bases between the germline ends. CDR3 length: 15 amino acids. Here the CDR3 reads CAISETRGGNQPQHF. CDR3 bases: TGTGCCATCAGTGAAACCAGGGGTGGCAATCAGCCCCAGCATTTT.

The chain is built from TRBV7-2 and TRBJ1-2; 7 bases match TRBD1. Germline V gene data show CDR1 as SGHTA and CDR2 as FQGNSA. There are 14 residues in the CDR3. Trimming at V came to 3 bases and at J to 4 bases, leaving 5 bases not matched to a gene. The CDR3: CASSLAGTAYGYTF. CDR3 nucleotides: TGTGCCAGCAGCTTGGCCGGGACAGCCTATGGCTACACCTTC.

CDR3 residues: CASSDGTGGTGELFF. The CDR3 DNA reads TGCGCCAGCAGCGACGGGACAGGGGGGACCGGGGAGCTGTTTTTT. The chain links TRBV5-1 to TRBJ2-2; the match to TRBD1 covers 11 bases. Losses at the gene ends were 4 bases for V and 5 bases for J; bases not matched to a gene: 4. The CDR3 runs to 15 residues. Germline V gene lookup returns CDR1 SGHRS and CDR2 YFSETQ.

The DNA for the CDR3 is TGCAGTGCTAGGGACAGTAATAGCAATCAGCCCCAGCATTTT. Translating it yields CSARDSNSNQPQHF. The V call is TRBV20-1, the J call TRBJ1-5; the D gene is possibly TRBD1 (6 bases). The V and J ends lost 3 bases and 0 bases respectively, with 9 bases between them. Germline CDR1 and CDR2: DFQATT and SNEGSKA (reference sequence). This CDR3 comprises 14 residues.

This clonotype was seen only a few times. The CDR3 loop reads CISPGQADYGYTF. In DNA form, the CDR3 reads TGCATCTCTCCGGGACAGGCGGACTATGGCTACACCTTC. This rearrangement joins TRBV20-1 to TRBJ1-2; 8 positions agree with TRBD1. Germline V CDR1 and CDR2: DFQATT, SNEGSKA (reference sequence). The CDR3 runs to 13 residues.